This passage covers 31 T cell receptor beta chains from one sample sequenced in a study of control samples from healthy donors and cancer patients. The assay was immunoSEQ multiplex PCR, and TCRdb's table has in-frame clones only and misses some. The repertoire holds over 200,000 clones, with approximately 80% as singletons. Sequenced input: PBMCs. These receptors all come from an older woman with lung cancer.

As for this clone: Different DNA sequences within this sample yield the same CDR3. The chain has TRBV7-2 and TRBJ2-3; D gene unclear. With 1 base removed from V and 6 bases from J, the gap between germline ends came to 11 bases. The CDR3 runs 14 residues. Germline assignment: CDR1 SGHTA and CDR2 FQGNSA. DNA of the CDR3: TGTGCCAGCAGCTTAGGAGGCCCGCCCGATACGCAGTATTTT. This sequence encodes CASSLGGPPDTQYF. The full variable domain, in which reference TRBV7-2 and TRBJ2-3 provide the parts outside the CDR3, is GAGVSQSPSNKVTEKGKDVELRCDPISGHTALYWYRQSLGQGLEFLIYFQGNSAPDKSGLPSDRFSAERTGGSVSTLTIQRTQQEDSAVYLCASSLGGPPDTQYFGPGTRLTVL.

The chain has TRBV15 and TRBJ1-3, with 8 nucleotides matching TRBD1. CDR1 LNHNV and CDR2 YYDKDF come from the germline V gene (reference sequence). The CDR3 has 15 residues. The ends lost 0 bases at V and 7 bases at J; junction bases unmatched: 5. In DNA form, the CDR3 reads TGTGCCACCAGCAGAGAGGGCAGGGGGCTTAACACCATATATTTT. Amino acid sequence: CATSREGRGLNTIYF.

The rearrangement joins TRBV11-2 to TRBJ1-3; 10 bases align to TRBD1. V lost 5 bases to trimming and J lost 0 bases; unmatched junction nucleotides: 1. CDR1 and CDR2 from the germline V gene are SGHAT and FQNNGV. CDR3 length: 15 amino acids. The CDR3 bases are TGTGCCAGCAGCCGGACAGGGGGCTCTGGAAACACCATATATTTT. Its protein is CASSRTGGSGNTIYF. The full variable domain, in which reference TRBV11-2 and TRBJ1-3 provide the parts outside the CDR3, is EAGVAQSPRYKIIEKRQSVAFWCNPISGHATLYWYQQILGQGPKLLIQFQNNGVVDDSQLPKDRFSAERLKGVDSTLKIQPAKLEDSAVYLCASSRTGGSGNTIYFGEGSWLTVV.

The chain carries TRBV4-1 and TRBJ2-1; possibly TRBD2 for D (6 bases). CDR1 and CDR2 (germline): MGHRA, YSYEKL. Trimming cost V 0 bases and J 6 bases, with 12 bases left between them. The CDR3 is 15 residues long. CDR3 DNA sequence: TGCGCCAGCAGCCAAGATCGAACTAGCCGCAATGAGCAGTTCTTC. This encodes CASSQDRTSRNEQFF.

This rearrangement joins TRBV28 to TRBJ2-1; maybe TRBD2 (6 bases). Germline CDR1 is MDHEN and CDR2 is SYDVKM. This CDR3 comprises 17 residues. V lost 4 bases and J 0 bases, leaving 16 bases between the germline ends. The CDR3 DNA reads TGTGCCAGCAGTTCATATAGCGGCTCGAGCTCCTACAATGAGCAGTTCTTC. Protein: CASSSYSGSSSYNEQFF.

This clone was seen only a few times. V is TRBV12-3 or TRBV12-4 and J is TRBJ1-4; 7 nucleotides agree with TRBD1. V dropped 3 bases and J dropped 10; count of bases not matched to a gene: 5. The CDR3 extends over 13 amino acids. For the CDR3, the DNA is TGTGCCAGCAGTTTTGGGGACAGAGGAAAACTGTTTTTT. Translated: CASSFGDRGKLFF.

The rearrangement uses TRBV30 and TRBJ1-2, with D tentatively TRBD1 (6 bases). Germline V gives CDR1 GTSNPN, CDR2 SVGIG (reference sequence). This CDR3 is 14 amino acids long. The germline V and J ends were trimmed by 1 base and 8 bases, with 17 bases remaining between them. The CDR3 coding sequence is TGTGCCTGGAGTGCACAGGGTACAGTCAGAGGCTACACCTTC. This gives the protein CAWSAQGTVRGYTF.

The chain uses TRBV3-1 (or the pseudogene TRBV3-2) and TRBJ1-4; possibly TRBD1 for D (6 bases). Germline V gene data show CDR1 as LGHDT and CDR2 as YNNKEL (reference sequence). Between the trimmed V and J ends, which lost 8 bases and 8 bases, there was a span of 18 bases. This CDR3 comprises 14 residues. DNA for the CDR3: TGTGCCAGCGGACAACAGGGAATAGGGGAAAAACTGTTTTTT. The encoded protein is CASGQQGIGEKLFF.

The chain employs TRBV5-5 and TRBJ1-2; D may be TRBD1 (6 bases). This CDR3 region has 15 residues. From germline, CDR1 is SGHKS and CDR2 YYEKEE (reference sequence). Trimming removed 4 bases at V and 7 bases at J, with 20 bases between. CDR3 residues: CASSRAGAPLSGYTF. The CDR3 coding sequence is TGTGCCAGCAGCCGGGCGGGGGCCCCCCTGAGTGGCTACACCTTC.

Comment on this clone: Compared with germline, one end of the junction differs, possibly owing to a read error. Additional DNA sequences in this sample encode the identical CDR3. The chain joins TRBV7-7 to TRBJ1-5, with TRBD1 as a possible D gene (5 bases). This CDR3 comprises 13 residues. Germline V gene lookup returns CDR1 SSHAT and CDR2 FNYEAQ (reference sequence). CDR3 loop: CASSLDRNQPQHF. The DNA for the CDR3 is TGTGCTAGCAGCTTAGACAGAAATCAGCCCCAGCATTTT.

Written as DNA, the CDR3 is TGTGCCAGCAGTTCCCAGGCCTTCAGGGATGAGCAGTTCTTC. It encodes CASSSQAFRDEQFF. This chain uses TRBV6-5 with TRBJ2-1; maybe TRBD1 (5 bases). The CDR3 runs to 14 residues. Germline-derived CDR1 and CDR2 are MNHEY and SVGAGI. Trimming took 4 bases from V and 8 from J, leaving 15 bases between them.

Notes on this clone: The sample contains more than one DNA sequence encoding this CDR3. V is TRBV5-1 and J is TRBJ2-1; D perhaps matches TRBD1 (5 bases). Germline lookup yields CDR1 SGHRS and CDR2 YFSETQ. The CDR3 is made up of 15 amino acids. Trimming removed 0 bases from V and 4 bases from J, with 11 bases in between. The CDR3 DNA reads TGCGCCAGCAGCTTGGAGGGGCGCGATTACAATGAGCAGTTCTTC. This encodes CASSLEGRDYNEQFF.

There are a few counts of this clone. The chain uses TRBV6-6 and TRBJ1-1; a possible D gene is TRBD1 (6 bases). The germline V gene encodes CDR1 MNHNY and CDR2 SVGAGI (reference sequence). This CDR3 spans 11 amino acids. V shed 4 bases and J shed 8 bases, with 8 bases lying between them. The CDR3 bases are TGTGCCAGCAGTTCCACAGGGGAAGCTTTCTTT. It codes for CASSSTGEAFF.

This sequence joins TRBV9 and TRBJ2-7; unclear D gene. V was pared by 3 bases and J by 2 bases, with 18 bases between. The CDR3 runs to 16 residues. Per the germline V gene, CDR1 is SGDLS and CDR2 is YYNGEE. CDR3 nucleotides: TGTGCCAGCAGCGGTTACGGGTCACCCATTACCTACGAGCAGTACTTC. This translates into CASSGYGSPITYEQYF.

The V call is TRBV4-2, the J call TRBJ2-7; D may be TRBD1 (5 bases). CDR3 length: 15 residues. Germline-derived CDR1 and CDR2 are LGHNA and YNFKEQ. V lost 0 bases and J 3 bases, leaving 12 bases between the germline ends. The CDR3 nucleotides read TGTGCCAGCAGCCAAGATAGACAAAGGGGCTACGAGCAGTACTTC. Translated: CASSQDRQRGYEQYF.

The chain couples TRBV10-3 to TRBJ2-1; a weak D match, TRBD2 (5 bases). Trimming took off 6 bases at V and 8 bases at J, with 11 bases between the two ends. This CDR3 contains 12 residues. CDR1 is ENHRY and CDR2 is SYGVKD in the germline V gene. CDR3 nucleotide sequence: TGTGCCATCAGCCCGACGGGGTATGAGCAGTTCTTC. It specifies CAISPTGYEQFF.

This rearrangement joins TRBV2 to TRBJ1-3, with a possible D match to TRBD1 (5 bases). This CDR3 is built from 14 residues. Germline V gene lookup returns CDR1 SNHLY and CDR2 FYNNEI. Trimming pared 4 bases from V and 0 bases from J, leaving 7 bases between. In DNA form, the CDR3 reads TGTGCCAGCAGTGCGGGACCCTCTGGAAACACCATATATTTT. Its translation: CASSAGPSGNTIYF.

The count of this clone is one. The V and J genes are TRBV5-1 and TRBJ1-3, with 7 nucleotides matching TRBD1. Per germline, CDR1 SGHRS and CDR2 YFSETQ. The CDR3 spans 14 residues. The V gene end was trimmed by 4 bases and the J gene end by 4 bases; junction bases not matched to a gene: 5. The CDR3 loop reads CASSQTGPGNTIYF. In nucleotides, the CDR3 is TGCGCCAGCAGCCAGACAGGGCCCGGAAACACCATATATTTT.

As concerns this clone: The sample carries other DNA sequences with the same CDR3. V usage is TRBV5-1 and J usage is TRBJ2-5; tentatively, D is TRBD1 (6 bases). The V gene lost 0 bases and the J gene lost 5 bases, with 8 bases spanning the gap. Germline CDR1 SGHRS, CDR2 YFSETQ. This CDR3 comprises 13 residues. Here the CDR3 reads CASSLAGDETQYF. The CDR3 DNA follows: TGCGCCAGCAGCTTGGCAGGGGATGAGACCCAGTACTTC.

The chain uses TRBV6-1 and TRBJ2-5; TRBD2 matches at 12 bases. Germline V gives CDR1 MNHNS, CDR2 SASEGT. The CDR3 has 18 amino acids. With V trimmed by 3 bases and J by 5 bases, 13 bases remained unmatched. CDR3 residues: CASSEGVTSGSNPETQYF. In DNA, the CDR3 is TGTGCCAGCAGTGAGGGGGTGACTAGCGGGAGTAATCCCGAGACCCAGTACTTC.

As for this clone: This may stem from a read error, because a much larger clone lies one nucleotide away. The chain couples TRBV19 to TRBJ1-6; TRBD1 is a possible D gene (6 bases). Germline V CDR1 and CDR2: LNHDA, SQIVND (reference sequence). Between the trimmed V and J ends, which lost 0 bases and 12 bases, there was a span of 12 bases. The CDR3 contains 14 residues. In DNA, the CDR3 is TGTGCCAGTAGTATAGAAAACAGGGTTTTACCCCTCCACTTT. Its translation is CASSIENRVLPLHF.

The chain links TRBV30 to TRBJ2-1, with TRBD2 matching 12 bases. With V trimmed by 3 bases and J by 9 bases, 3 bases remained unmatched. This CDR3 has 13 amino acids. CDR1 is GTSNPN, CDR2 SVGIG, per germline (reference sequence). CDR3 bases: TGTGCCTGGAGGCTAGCGGGAGGGGGTGAGCAGTTCTTC. Amino acid sequence: CAWRLAGGGEQFF.

V gene TRBV18 combines with J gene TRBJ1-2, with D maybe TRBD1 (5 bases). V was clipped by 2 bases and J by 5 bases, with 12 bases between them. CDR3 length: 14 residues. Germline V gives CDR1 KGHSH, CDR2 LQKENI. CDR3 bases: TGTGCCAGCTCACCAGCACAGGAGTTGTATGGCTACACCTTC. Protein product: CASSPAQELYGYTF.

The CDR3 is CASSYPQGTDTQYF. The CDR3 DNA reads as TGTGCCAGCAGTTACCCACAGGGTACAGATACGCAGTATTTT. The chain has TRBV6-6 and TRBJ2-3, with D perhaps matching TRBD1 (6 bases). This CDR3 is built from 14 residues. The V gene's germline CDR1 is MNHNY and CDR2 SVGAGI (reference sequence). V was cut by 2 bases and J by 3 bases, with 9 bases left in between.

The genes are TRBV5-1 and TRBJ2-7; 7 positions match TRBD1. Trimming took 4 bases from V and 12 from J; bases not matched to a gene: 13. This CDR3 region has 13 residues. The germline gives CDR1 SGHRS, CDR2 YFSETQ. The CDR3 DNA reads as TGCGCCAGCAGCCGAACGACAGGGTCGTTATCGTACTTC. It is translated as CASSRTTGSLSYF.

The chain combines TRBV5-1 with TRBJ1-1; the D gene is possibly TRBD1 (6 bases). The CDR3 spans 15 residues. Germline-derived CDR1 and CDR2 are SGHRS and YFSETQ. Trimming removed 4 bases at V and 2 bases at J, with 15 bases between. The CDR3 is CASSPNAGQNTEAFF. The CDR3 region has the DNA TGCGCCAGCAGCCCCAACGCGGGACAAAACACTGAAGCTTTCTTT.

Only one count was recorded for this clone. This chain uses TRBV5-4 with TRBJ2-1, with TRBD1 identical over 8 bases. Germline assignment: CDR1 SGHNT and CDR2 YYREEE (reference sequence). The J segment lost 3 bases and the V segment lost 5 bases, leaving 7 bases of the junction unmatched. The CDR3 extends over 15 amino acids. The CDR3 sequence is CASREDRGLYNEQFF. For the CDR3, the DNA is TGTGCCAGCAGGGAAGACAGGGGCCTCTACAATGAGCAGTTCTTC.

This clone has more than one count but fewer than ten. The rearrangement uses TRBV19 and TRBJ2-1; 10 bases line up with TRBD2. The CDR3 sequence is 12 residues long. The germline gives CDR1 LNHDA, CDR2 SQIVND (reference sequence). V lost 0 bases to trimming and J lost 15 bases; unmatched junction nucleotides: 2. Here the CDR3 reads CASSIDSGGRFF. CDR3 bases: TGTGCCAGTAGTATAGATAGCGGGGGGCGGTTCTTC.

V usage is TRBV27 and J usage is TRBJ2-2, with 7 bases aligning to TRBD1. J was trimmed by 4 bases and V by 6 bases; bases with no gene match: 8. Germline V gene data show CDR1 as MNHEY and CDR2 as SMNVEV (reference sequence). The length of the CDR3 is 15 residues. In DNA, the CDR3 is TGTGCCAGCAGCCCCGGGACAGAGTTCACCGGGGAGCTGTTTTTT. Its translation is CASSPGTEFTGELFF.

This clone has just one count. The gene calls are TRBV3-1 (or the pseudogene TRBV3-2) and TRBJ1-3; D perhaps matches TRBD1 (5 bases). Trimming left V 4 bases short and J 1 base short, with 11 bases between. Germline lookup yields CDR1 LGHDT and CDR2 YNNKEL (reference sequence). The CDR3 totals 15 residues. The CDR3 coding sequence is TGTGCCAGCAGCCCGGGACTGCTTTCTGGAAACACCATATATTTT. This gives the protein CASSPGLLSGNTIYF.

The chain employs TRBV2 and TRBJ1-1, with TRBD1 as a possible D gene (5 bases). Germline loops: CDR1 SNHLY, CDR2 FYNNEI. The CDR3 contains 13 residues. V was shortened by 2 bases and J by 4 bases, with 8 bases between the two germline ends. CDR3 amino acids: CASSEKGFTEAFF. In DNA form, the CDR3 reads TGTGCCAGCAGTGAAAAGGGGTTCACTGAAGCTTTCTTT.